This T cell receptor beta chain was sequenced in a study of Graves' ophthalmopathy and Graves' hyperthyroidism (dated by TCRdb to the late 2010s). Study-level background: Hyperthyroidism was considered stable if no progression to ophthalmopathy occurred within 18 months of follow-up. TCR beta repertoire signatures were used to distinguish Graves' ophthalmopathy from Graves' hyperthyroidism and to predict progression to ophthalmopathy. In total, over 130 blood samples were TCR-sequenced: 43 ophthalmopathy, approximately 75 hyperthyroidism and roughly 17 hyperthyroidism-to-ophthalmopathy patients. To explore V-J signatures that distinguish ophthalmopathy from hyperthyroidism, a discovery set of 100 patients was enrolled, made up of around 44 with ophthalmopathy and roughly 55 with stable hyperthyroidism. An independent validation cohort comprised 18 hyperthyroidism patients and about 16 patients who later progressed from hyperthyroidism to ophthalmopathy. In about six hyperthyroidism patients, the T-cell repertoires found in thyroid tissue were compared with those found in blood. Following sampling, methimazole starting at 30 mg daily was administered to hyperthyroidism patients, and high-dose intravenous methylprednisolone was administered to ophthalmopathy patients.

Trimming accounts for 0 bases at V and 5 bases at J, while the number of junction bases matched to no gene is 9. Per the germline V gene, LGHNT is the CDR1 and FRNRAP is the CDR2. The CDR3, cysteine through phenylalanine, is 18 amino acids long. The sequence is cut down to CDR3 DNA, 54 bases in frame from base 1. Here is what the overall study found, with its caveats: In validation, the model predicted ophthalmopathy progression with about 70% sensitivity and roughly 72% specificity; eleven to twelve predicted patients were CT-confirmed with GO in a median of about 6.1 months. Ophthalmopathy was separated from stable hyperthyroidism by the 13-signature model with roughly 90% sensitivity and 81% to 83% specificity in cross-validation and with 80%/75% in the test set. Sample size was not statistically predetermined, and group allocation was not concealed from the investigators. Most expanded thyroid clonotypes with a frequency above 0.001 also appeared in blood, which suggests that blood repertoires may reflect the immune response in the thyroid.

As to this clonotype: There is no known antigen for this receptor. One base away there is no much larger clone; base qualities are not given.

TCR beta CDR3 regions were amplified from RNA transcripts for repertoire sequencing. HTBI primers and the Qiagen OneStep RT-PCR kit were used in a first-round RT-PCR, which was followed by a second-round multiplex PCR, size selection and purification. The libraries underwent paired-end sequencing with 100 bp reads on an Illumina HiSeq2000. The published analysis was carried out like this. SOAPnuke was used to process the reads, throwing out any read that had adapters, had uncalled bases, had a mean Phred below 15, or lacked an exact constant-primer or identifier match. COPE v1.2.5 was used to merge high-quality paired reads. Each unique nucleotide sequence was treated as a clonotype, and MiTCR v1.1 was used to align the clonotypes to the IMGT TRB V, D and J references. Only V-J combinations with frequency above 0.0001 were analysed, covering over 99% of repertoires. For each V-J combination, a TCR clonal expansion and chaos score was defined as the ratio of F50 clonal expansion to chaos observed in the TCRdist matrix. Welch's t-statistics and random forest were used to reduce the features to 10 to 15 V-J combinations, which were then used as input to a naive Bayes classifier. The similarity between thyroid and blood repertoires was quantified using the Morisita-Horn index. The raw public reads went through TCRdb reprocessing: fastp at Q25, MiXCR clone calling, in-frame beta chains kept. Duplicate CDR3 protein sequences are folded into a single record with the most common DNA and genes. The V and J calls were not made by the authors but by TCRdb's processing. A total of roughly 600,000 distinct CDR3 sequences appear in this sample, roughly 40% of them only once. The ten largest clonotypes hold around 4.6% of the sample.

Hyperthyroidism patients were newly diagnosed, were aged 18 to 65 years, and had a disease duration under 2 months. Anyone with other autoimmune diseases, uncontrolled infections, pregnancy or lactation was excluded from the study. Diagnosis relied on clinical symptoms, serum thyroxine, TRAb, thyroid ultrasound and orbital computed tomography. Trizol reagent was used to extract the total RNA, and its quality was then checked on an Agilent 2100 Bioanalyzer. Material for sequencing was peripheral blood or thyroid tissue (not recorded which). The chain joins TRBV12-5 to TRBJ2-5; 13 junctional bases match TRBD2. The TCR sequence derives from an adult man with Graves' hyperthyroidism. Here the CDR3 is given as CASGLVPGLAGVRETQYF. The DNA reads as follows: TGTGCTAGTGGTTTGGTACCCGGACTAGCGGGAGTGCGGGAGACCCAGTACTTC.